This TCR beta chain was identified during a study of T cells in Graves' hyperthyroidism and ophthalmopathy. There are 16 residues in the CDR3. J was trimmed by 5 bases and V by 0 bases; bases with no gene match: 12. From germline, CDR1 is DFQATT and CDR2 SNEGSKA (reference sequence). This clonotype has more than one count but fewer than ten. From RNA transcripts, TCR beta CDR3 regions were amplified. Initially, a first-round RT-PCR of the TCR CDR3 employed the HTBI primer set. TCRdb called the multiplex PCR reads again in MiXCR, with one record for every CDR3 protein. The table shows around 690,000 distinct CDR3 sequences, with 15% to 20% occurring only once.

This chain links TRBV20-1 with TRBJ2-5, with 7 positions matching TRBD2. The sequenced sample was blood. This receptor was taken from a man between 45 and 60 years old with Graves' hyperthyroidism. CDR3 amino acids: CSARDRSGDFMETQYF. In DNA form, the CDR3 reads TGCAGTGCTAGAGATAGGAGCGGGGATTTTATGGAGACCCAGTACTTC.